The sequence of this TCR beta chain was determined in a study of identical twins. This clonotype was detected many times. TCRdb re-called the 5' RACE reads with MiXCR, one entry per CDR3 protein. The repertoire includes around 670,000 distinct CDR3 sequences, 6% to 6.5% of them detected once, and roughly 1.6% sits in the top ten. V was trimmed by 4 bases and J by 0 bases, leaving 10 bases between them. The CDR3 length is 14 residues. Per the germline V gene, CDR1 is SQVTM and CDR2 is ANQGSEA. The sample comprised naive T cells sorted from blood. The sequence came from a man aged 18 to 30 in good health. The rearrangement joins TRBV29-1 to TRBJ2-4, with D maybe TRBD1 (5 bases). The CDR3 spells CSVVGVLAKNIQYF. CDR3 DNA: TGCAGCGTTGTAGGGGTCCTAGCCAAAAACATTCAGTACTTC.